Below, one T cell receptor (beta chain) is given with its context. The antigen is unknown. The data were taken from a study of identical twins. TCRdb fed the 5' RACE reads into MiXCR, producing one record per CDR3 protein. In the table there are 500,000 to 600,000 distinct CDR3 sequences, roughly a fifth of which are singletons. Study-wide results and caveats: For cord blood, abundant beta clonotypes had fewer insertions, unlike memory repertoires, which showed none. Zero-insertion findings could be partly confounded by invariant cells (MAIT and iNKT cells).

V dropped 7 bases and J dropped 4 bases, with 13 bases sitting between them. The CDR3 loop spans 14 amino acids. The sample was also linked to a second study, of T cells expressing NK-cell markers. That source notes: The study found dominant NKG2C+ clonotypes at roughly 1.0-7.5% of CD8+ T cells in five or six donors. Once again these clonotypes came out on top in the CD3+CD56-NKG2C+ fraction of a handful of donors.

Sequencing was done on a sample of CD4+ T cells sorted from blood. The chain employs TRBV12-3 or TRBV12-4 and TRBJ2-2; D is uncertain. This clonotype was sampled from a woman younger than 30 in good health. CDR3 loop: CASKFASLTGELFF. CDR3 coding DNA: TGTGCCAGCAAGTTCGCGTCTCTCACCGGGGAGCTGTTTTTT.